The entry below describes one T cell receptor beta chain. A read error is possible here, since a much larger clone lies one base away. Other DNA sequences in the sample encode the same CDR3. The record originates from a study of technical replicates of blood from four donors. The method was immunoSEQ multiplex PCR; TCRdb's version includes in-frame clones alone and lacks a portion of them. Among roughly 57,000 clones, about 95% were seen once, and the ten largest hold 2.5% to 4%. The sequenced material came from PBMCs. The sequence derives from a human donor in good health. Some clones in this sample may be carry-over from other donors' samples.

DNA for the CDR3: TGCGCCAGCAGCTCAAGCGGGGGATACAATGAGCAGTTCTTC. It specifies CASSSSGGYNEQFF. The chain carries TRBV5-1 and TRBJ2-1; 8 nucleotides align to TRBD2. CDR3 length: 14 amino acids. V gave up 3 bases and J gave up 4 bases; unmatched junction bases: 3. From germline, CDR1 is SGHRS and CDR2 YFSETQ.